This T cell receptor (beta chain) came from a study of T cells in Graves' hyperthyroidism and ophthalmopathy. Points from the study as a whole: Blood also carried most thyroid clonotypes expanded above 0.001. In simple terms, a model built on 13 V-J features told ophthalmopathy apart from stable hyperthyroidism.

With regard to this clonotype: Its antigen is not known.

After removal of 3 bases from V and 5 bases from J, the junction contained 9 bases not matched to a gene. CDR3 length equals 15 residues. Germline CDR1 and CDR2: SGHNT and YYREEE (reference sequence). Using RNA transcripts as the source, TCR beta CDR3 regions were amplified. Researchers ran a first-round RT-PCR on the TCR CDR3 using the HTBI primer set. TCRdb fed the multiplex PCR reads into MiXCR, producing one record per CDR3 protein. Of some 500,000 distinct CDR3 sequences in the sample, approximately 15% are singletons; the top ten hold around 17%. The definition of stable Graves' hyperthyroidism was no ophthalmopathy progression within 18 months. Those with hyperthyroidism were 18 to 65 years old, newly diagnosed, and ill for under 2 months.

J is TRBJ2-5 and V is TRBV5-4; 8 nucleotides agree with TRBD1. This receptor was obtained from a young woman with Graves' hyperthyroidism. Sequencing was performed on blood. CDR3 in amino acids: CASSSRQGLSETQYF. As DNA, the CDR3 is TGTGCCAGCAGCTCAAGACAGGGGTTAAGTGAGACCCAGTACTTC. Full variable domain (missing parts from reference TRBV5-4 and TRBJ2-5): ETGVTQSPTHLIKTRGQQVTLRCSSQSGHNTVSWYQQALGQGPQFIFQYYREEENGRGNFPPRFSGLQFPNYSSELNVNALELDDSALYLCASSSRQGLSETQYFGPGTRLLVL.